This T cell receptor beta chain was identified in a study of Ad26.COV2.S vaccination and SARS-CoV-2 variants. Study-level background: Intramuscular Ad26.COV2.S doses were given once or twice, 56 days apart. Study-wide findings and caveats: It was found that vaccine and placebo recipients had similar non-spike TCR breadth. In vaccinated individuals, spike-specific CD8+ and CD4+ T cell responses reportedly displayed substantial breadth.

Treatment noted: some 20 received Ad26.COV2.S at low or high dose, single or two shots; a few received placebo; per-sample allocation not given. The samples were gathered on day 63 after the first injection of vaccine or placebo. The table came from immunoSEQ multiplex PCR; TCRdb's copy has only in-frame clones and leaves some out. The data hold roughly 450,000 clones, with roughly 90% observed a single time. V was pared by 6 bases and J by 7 bases, with 4 bases of the junction left unmatched. CDR3 size: 12 residues. Comment on this clone: The antigen is undetermined.

This specimen consisted of peripheral blood, obtained in a trial of Ad26.COV2.S vaccine versus placebo. This chain connects TRBV12-3 or TRBV12-4 to TRBJ2-7, with 9 positions matching TRBD1. This clonotype originated in a person between 18 and 60 years old who received the Ad26.COV2.S COVID-19 vaccine or a placebo. This CDR3 is CASRGQGGEQYF. Here the CDR3 DNA reads TGTGCCAGCAGGGGACAGGGTGGAGAGCAGTACTTC.